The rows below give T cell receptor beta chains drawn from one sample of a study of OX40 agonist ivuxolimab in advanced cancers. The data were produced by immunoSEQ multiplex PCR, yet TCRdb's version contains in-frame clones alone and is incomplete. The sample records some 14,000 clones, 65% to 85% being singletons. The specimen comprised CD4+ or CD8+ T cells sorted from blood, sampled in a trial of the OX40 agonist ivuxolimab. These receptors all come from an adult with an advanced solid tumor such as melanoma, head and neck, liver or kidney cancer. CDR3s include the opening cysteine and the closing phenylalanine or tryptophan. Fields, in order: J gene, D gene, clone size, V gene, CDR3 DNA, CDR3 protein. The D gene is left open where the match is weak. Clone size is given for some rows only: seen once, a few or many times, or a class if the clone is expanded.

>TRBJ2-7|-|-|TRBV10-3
TGTGCCATCATGGGGGGGGGCGTCTCCTACGAGCAGTACTTC
CAIMGGGVSYEQYF
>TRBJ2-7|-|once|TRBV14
TGTGCCAGCGCGACATGGGACAATTCCTACGAGCAGTACTTC
CASATWDNSYEQYF
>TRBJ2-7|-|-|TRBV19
TGTGCCAGTAGTCCAGGGGCCCACGAGCAGTACTTC
CASSPGAHEQYF
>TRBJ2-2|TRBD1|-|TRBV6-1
TGTGCCAGCAGTGAAGGGACAGGGGGACCCGGGGAGCTGTTTTTT
CASSEGTGGPGELFF
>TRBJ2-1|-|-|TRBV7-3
TGTGCCAGCAGCTTAACCGGGGGCTCCTACAATGAGCAGTTCTTC
CASSLTGGSYNEQFF
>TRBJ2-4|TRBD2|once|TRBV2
TGTGCCAGCAGGGAGACTAGCGGGAGGCCGTACTTC
CASRETSGRPYF
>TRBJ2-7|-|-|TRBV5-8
TGTGCCAGCAGCCAAGATGGGGGGAGAGTCTACGAGCAGTACTTC
CASSQDGGRVYEQYF
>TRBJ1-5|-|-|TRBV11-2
TGTGCCAGCAGCTTAGGCATCGATTGGCCCCAGCATTTT
CASSLGIDWPQHF
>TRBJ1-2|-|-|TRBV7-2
TGCGCCAGCAGCCAACAAAGAACAGCTAACTATGGCTACACCTTC
CASSQQRTANYGYTF
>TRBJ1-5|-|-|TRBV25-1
TGTGCCAGCAGTGAATCACTTGATCAGCCCCAGCATTTT
CASSESLDQPQHF
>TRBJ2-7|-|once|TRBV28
TGTGCCAGCAGTTCCGCCGGGGGGCGATACTACGAGCAGTACTTC
CASSSAGGRYYEQYF
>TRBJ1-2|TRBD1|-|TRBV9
TGTGCCAGCAGCGTAGGGACTGGACAGGGCTATGGCTACACCTTC
CASSVGTGQGYGYTF
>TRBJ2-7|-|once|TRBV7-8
TGTGCCAGCACGAGACCGAGCTCCTACGAGCAGTACTTC
CASTRPSSYEQYF
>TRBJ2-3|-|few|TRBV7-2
TGTGCCAGCAGCTTAGCCGGGGTGGTAGATACGCAGTATTTT
CASSLAGVVDTQYF
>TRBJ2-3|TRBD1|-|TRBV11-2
TGTGCCAGCAGCTTAGAACGTCGGGCAGGGGGCCCCACAGATACGCAGTATTTT
CASSLERRAGGPTDTQYF
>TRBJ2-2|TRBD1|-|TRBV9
TGTGCCAGCAGCACAGGGACAGTCGGGGAGCTGTTTTTT
CASSTGTVGELFF
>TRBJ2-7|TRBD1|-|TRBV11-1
TGTGCCAGCAGCCACCGGGACAGGCAAGTCTACGAGCAGTACTTC
CASSHRDRQVYEQYF
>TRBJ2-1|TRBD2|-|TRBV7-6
TGTGCCAGCAGCTTGCCTAGCGGGAGCTCCTACAATGAGCAGTTCTTC
CASSLPSGSSYNEQFF
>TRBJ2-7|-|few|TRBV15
TGTGCCACCAGCAGAGTCCGGGGCCCTAGGGAGCAGTACTTC
CATSRVRGPREQYF
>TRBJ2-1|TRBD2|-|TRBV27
TGTGCCAGCAGCCGGGGGGTTTACAATGAGCAGTTCTTC
CASSRGVYNEQFF
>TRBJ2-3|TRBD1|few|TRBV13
TGTGCCAGCAGGGGACAGAGCACAGATACGCAGTATTTT
CASRGQSTDTQYF
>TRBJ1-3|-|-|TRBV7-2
TGTGCCAGCAGCTTATTCCTCGGGGCCGGTGGAAACACCATATATTTT
CASSLFLGAGGNTIYF
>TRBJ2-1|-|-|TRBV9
TGTGCCAGCAGCGTGGGGACCGACTCCTACAATGAGCAGTTCTTC
CASSVGTDSYNEQFF
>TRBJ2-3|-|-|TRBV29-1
TGCAGCGTTTCATTTACGACTAGCACAGATACGCAGTATTTT
CSVSFTTSTDTQYF